This entry concerns a single T cell receptor (beta chain). What it binds is not known. Germline CDR1 reads LGHNA; CDR2 reads YNFKEQ. There are 20 residues in the CDR3. 5'RACE template switching with UMIs generated TCR beta cDNA. With the 5' RACE reads reprocessed, TCRdb shows one record per CDR3 protein and no DNA. The sample's table shows roughly 380,000 distinct CDR3 sequences. These data originate in a study of T cells expressing NK-cell markers. Turning to the study itself: HCMV seropositivity characterized seven of the eight sequenced donors, and seronegativity one. Study-wide findings and caveats: As a fraction of CD8+ T cells, dominant NKG2C+ clonotypes reached about 1.0-7.5% in over 5 donors. In several donors, these clonotypes also led the CD3+CD56-NKG2C+ fraction.

The receptor was isolated from a man between 18 and 69 years old in good health. The chain uses TRBV4-2 and TRBJ2-1; TCRdb picks TRBD2, but there is no DNA to check that call. The material sequenced was blood T cells: a sorted CD56 or NKG2C T cell subset, CD4+ or CD8+ T cells, or bulk PBMC T cells (not recorded which). The CDR3 here is CASSQDSGTSGGIIYNEQFF.